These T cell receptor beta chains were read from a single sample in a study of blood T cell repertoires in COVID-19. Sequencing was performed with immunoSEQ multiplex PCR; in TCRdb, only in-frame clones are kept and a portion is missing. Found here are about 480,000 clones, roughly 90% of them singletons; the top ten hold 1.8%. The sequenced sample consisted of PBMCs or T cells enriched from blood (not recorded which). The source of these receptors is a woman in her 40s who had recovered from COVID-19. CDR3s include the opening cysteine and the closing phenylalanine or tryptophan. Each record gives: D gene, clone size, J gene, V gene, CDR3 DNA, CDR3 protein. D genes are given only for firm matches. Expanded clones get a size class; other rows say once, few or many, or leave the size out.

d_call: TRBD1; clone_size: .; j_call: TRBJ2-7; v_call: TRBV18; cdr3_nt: TGTGCCAGCTCACAGACAGGGTCCTACGAGCAGTACTTC; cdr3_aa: CASSQTGSYEQYF
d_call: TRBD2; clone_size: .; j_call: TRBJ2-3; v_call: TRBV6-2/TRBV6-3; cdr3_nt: TGTGCCAGCACCCCCGTGGCTAGCGGGAGCGCAAGGACGCAGTATTTT; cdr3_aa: CASTPVASGSARTQYF
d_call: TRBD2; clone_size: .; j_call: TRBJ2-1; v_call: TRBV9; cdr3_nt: TGTGCCAGCAGCTCCAGCCCGGGACTAGCGGGCAATGAGCAGTTCTTC; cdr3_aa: CASSSSPGLAGNEQFF
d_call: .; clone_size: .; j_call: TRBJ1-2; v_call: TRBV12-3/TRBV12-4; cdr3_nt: TGTGCCAGCTCCTGGCCGTTTTATGGCTACACCTTC; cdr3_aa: CASSWPFYGYTF
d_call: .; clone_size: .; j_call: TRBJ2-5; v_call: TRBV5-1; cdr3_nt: TGCGCCAGCAGCTTGGTTATACAAGAGACCCAGTACTTC; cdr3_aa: CASSLVIQETQYF
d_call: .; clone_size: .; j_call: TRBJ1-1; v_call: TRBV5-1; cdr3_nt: TGCGCCAGCAGCTTGGGTCACCAGACTGAAGCTTTCTTT; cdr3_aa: CASSLGHQTEAFF
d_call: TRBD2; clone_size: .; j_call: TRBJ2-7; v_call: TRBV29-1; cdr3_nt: TGCAGCGCGGGACTAGCGGACTACGAGCAGTACTTC; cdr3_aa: CSAGLADYEQYF
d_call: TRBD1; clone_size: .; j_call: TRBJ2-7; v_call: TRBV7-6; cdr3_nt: TGTGCCAGCAGCTACGCCGGGACAGGGGTCTACGAGCAGTACTTC; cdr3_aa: CASSYAGTGVYEQYF
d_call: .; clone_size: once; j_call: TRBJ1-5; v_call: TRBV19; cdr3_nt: TGTGCCAGTAGTATAGGGGCGGGGTATAGCAATCAGCCCCAGCATTTT; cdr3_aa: CASSIGAGYSNQPQHF
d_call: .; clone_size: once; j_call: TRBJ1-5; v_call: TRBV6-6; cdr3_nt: TGTGCCAGCAGTTACAGGGAGGAGCAGCCCCAGCATTTT; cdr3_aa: CASSYREEQPQHF
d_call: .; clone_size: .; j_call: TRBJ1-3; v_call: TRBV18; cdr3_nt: TGTGCCAGCTCATTTACAGAACGCTCTGGAAACACCATATATTTT; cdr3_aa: CASSFTERSGNTIYF
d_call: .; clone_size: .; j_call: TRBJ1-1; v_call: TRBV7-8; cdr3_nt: TGTGCCAGCAGCCCCGGACAGGAAGCTTTCTTT; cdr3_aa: CASSPGQEAFF
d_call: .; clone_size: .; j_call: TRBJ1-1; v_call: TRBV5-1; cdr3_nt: TGCGCCAGCAGCTTGGGTGCCGGGAACACTGAAGCTTTCTTT; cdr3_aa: CASSLGAGNTEAFF
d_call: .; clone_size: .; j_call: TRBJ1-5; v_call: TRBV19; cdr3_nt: TGTGCCAGTAGTATAGGCAGCCTGGGGGGATATAGCAATCAGCCCCAGCATTTT; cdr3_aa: CASSIGSLGGYSNQPQHF